These 30 T cell receptor beta chains share one sample of origin, sequenced in a study of OX40 agonist ivuxolimab in advanced cancers. Some clones are missing from TCRdb's copy, which holds only in-frame ones; the method was immunoSEQ multiplex PCR. The sample consists of 60,000 to 80,000 clones, approximately 82% of them appearing once. This specimen consisted of CD4+ or CD8+ T cells sorted from blood, obtained in a trial of the OX40 agonist ivuxolimab. The source is an adult with an advanced solid tumor such as melanoma, head and neck, liver or kidney cancer.

The chain is built from TRBV6-4 and TRBJ2-3, with 7 bases identical to TRBD2. Per the germline V gene, CDR1 is MRHNA and CDR2 is SNTAGT. With V trimmed by 6 bases and J by 1 base, 7 bases remained unmatched. CDR3 length: 15 residues. CDR3 loop: CASSLLAGGTDTQYF. As DNA, the CDR3 is TGTGCCAGCAGCTTACTCGCGGGGGGCACAGATACGCAGTATTTT.

J is TRBJ1-6 and V is TRBV2; weak D call: TRBD1 (5 bases). The germline CDR1 and CDR2 sequences are SNHLY and FYNNEI. The CDR3 has 14 amino acids. The V end lost 8 bases, the J end lost 11 bases, and 19 bases lay between the germline ends. CDR3 region: CASEVGGGSAPLHF. In DNA, the CDR3 is TGTGCCAGCGAGGTAGGCGGGGGGTCGGCACCCCTCCACTTT.

The chain couples TRBV27 to TRBJ2-2, with D possibly TRBD2 on 5 matching bases. Germline CDR1 reads MNHEY; CDR2 reads SMNVEV (reference sequence). Trimming left V 2 bases short and J 6 bases short, with 16 bases between. The CDR3 loop spans 16 amino acids. CDR3: CASSLQGAVGPGELFF. In DNA form, the CDR3 reads TGTGCCAGCAGTTTACAAGGAGCGGTAGGGCCCGGGGAGCTGTTTTTT.

Only one count was recorded for this clone. The genes are TRBV7-2 and TRBJ1-1; no clear D gene. The V end lost 2 bases, the J end lost 7 bases, and 8 bases lay between the germline ends. This CDR3 has 12 amino acids. In germline, CDR1 is SGHTA, CDR2 FQGNSA. The CDR3 DNA is TGTGCCAGCAGCTTAAGAAAGGGTGAAGCTTTCTTT. Translation gives CASSLRKGEAFF.

The V call is TRBV4-3, the J call TRBJ2-2; unclear D gene. V was trimmed by 3 bases and J by 4 bases, leaving 6 bases between them. From germline, CDR1 is LGHNA and CDR2 YSLEER. This CDR3 is built from 13 residues. CDR3 DNA: TGCGCCAGCAGCCAGGGTTTCACCGGGGAGCTGTTTTTT. It specifies CASSQGFTGELFF.

V is TRBV18 and J is TRBJ2-1; D gene ambiguous. The germline CDR1 and CDR2 sequences are KGHSH and LQKENI. The CDR3 loop spans 11 amino acids. Deletions cut 3 bases from V and 8 bases from J, with 5 bases between. The CDR3, as DNA: TGTGCCAGCTCACCTGGTGATGAGCAGTTCTTC. Encoded protein: CASSPGDEQFF.

This clone was observed once. V and J are TRBV18 and TRBJ1-6, with 11 bases identical to TRBD1. Germline CDR1 is KGHSH and CDR2 is LQKENI. Germline trimming cut 3 bases from V and 8 bases from J; bases unmatched to any gene: 3. This CDR3 has 15 residues. The CDR3 protein is CASSPGQGEHSPLHF. In DNA form, the CDR3 reads TGTGCCAGCTCACCGGGACAGGGGGAACATTCACCCCTCCACTTT.

V is TRBV5-1 and J is TRBJ1-3, with unresolved D. Per the germline V gene, CDR1 is SGHRS and CDR2 is YFSETQ. V lost 4 bases to trimming and J lost 2 bases, with 10 bases between them. The CDR3 runs to 14 residues. The CDR3 DNA reads as TGCGCCAGCAGCCCCGGACTAACTGGAAACACCATATATTTT. It is translated as CASSPGLTGNTIYF. Based on the CDR3 plus reference TRBV5-1 and TRBJ1-3, the full variable domain is KAGVTQTPRYLIKTRGQQVTLSCSPISGHRSVSWYQQTPGQGLQFLFEYFSETQRNKGNFPGRFSGRQFSNSRSEMNVSTLELGDSALYLCASSPGLTGNTIYFGEGSWLTVV.

This chain links TRBV7-2 with TRBJ2-1, with D possibly matching TRBD1 (7 bases). Trimming removed 4 bases at V and 2 bases at J, with 15 bases between. The CDR3 has 16 residues. Germline V gives CDR1 SGHTA, CDR2 FQGNSA. The CDR3, as DNA: TGTGCCAGCAGCTCACCCGGAGGGGGCGCCTACAATGAGCAGTTCTTC. Protein sequence: CASSSPGGGAYNEQFF.

The chain uses TRBV5-1 and TRBJ2-5; D uncertain. This CDR3 contains 14 residues. CDR1 is SGHRS, CDR2 YFSETQ, per germline. V was pared by 1 base and J by 1 base, with 8 bases between. The CDR3 sequence is CASSLTTFQETQYF. The DNA of the CDR3 is TGCGCCAGCAGCTTGACTACCTTCCAAGAGACCCAGTACTTC.

Only a few counts were recorded for this clone. V usage is TRBV28 and J usage is TRBJ2-7; tentative D call: TRBD1 (6 bases). Germline V gene sequence: CDR1 MDHEN, CDR2 SYDVKM. Trimming pared 6 bases from V and 1 base from J, leaving 10 bases between. This CDR3 contains 13 residues. Written as DNA, the CDR3 is TGTGCCAGCAGCCTCGGACAGTCCTACGAGCAGTACTTC. It is translated as CASSLGQSYEQYF.

This chain connects TRBV6-1 to TRBJ2-2; D gene ambiguous. V was cut by 2 bases and J by 9 bases, with 10 bases left in between. From germline, CDR1 is MNHNS and CDR2 SASEGT. CDR3 length equals 13 residues. As DNA, the CDR3 is TGTGCCAGCAGTGAATTCACTACCAGGGAGCTGTTTTTT. Translating gives CASSEFTTRELFF.

This clone has just one count. This chain connects TRBV5-1 to TRBJ1-1; D remains unclear. Trimming shortened V by 2 bases and J by 2 bases, and 7 bases separated the two germline ends. Per germline, CDR1 SGHRS and CDR2 YFSETQ. The CDR3 covers 13 residues. The CDR3 DNA reads TGCGCCAGCAGCTTTGACACTAACACTGAAGCTTTCTTT. Its translation: CASSFDTNTEAFF.

The rearrangement uses TRBV19 and TRBJ2-5, with D tentatively TRBD2 (7 bases). CDR1 is LNHDA, CDR2 SQIVND, per germline (reference sequence). The CDR3 is 14 amino acids. V gave up 6 bases and J gave up 1 base, with 12 bases separating them. The CDR3 region has the DNA TGTGCCAGTAGCGGGGGGACATTCCAAGAGACCCAGTACTTC. This encodes CASSGGTFQETQYF.

The chain joins TRBV5-1 to TRBJ2-1; TRBD2 matches 11 bases. The V gene's germline CDR1 is SGHRS and CDR2 YFSETQ. V gave up 3 bases and J gave up 4 bases; unmatched junction bases: 6. The CDR3 totals 16 residues. CDR3 amino acids: CASSSTSGGWYNEQFF. Written as DNA, the CDR3 is TGCGCCAGCAGCTCAACTAGCGGGGGCTGGTACAATGAGCAGTTCTTC.

The CDR3 loop is CAISEASGGGDTQYF. The CDR3 DNA reads TGTGCCATCAGTGAGGCTAGCGGGGGGGGAGATACGCAGTATTTT. The rearrangement uses TRBV10-3 and TRBJ2-3; 12 bases are shared with TRBD2. The CDR3 loop spans 15 amino acids. The V gene's germline CDR1 is ENHRY and CDR2 SYGVKD. V lost 2 bases to trimming and J lost 5 bases; unmatched junction nucleotides: 2.

This rearrangement joins TRBV7-9 to TRBJ1-2; TRBD1 matches 9 bases. This CDR3 is 14 amino acids long. After removal of 1 base from V and 6 bases from J, the junction contained 3 bases not matched to a gene. The V gene's germline CDR1 is SEHNR and CDR2 FQNEAQ (reference sequence). Here the CDR3 reads CASSLVRTGDGYTF. CDR3 coding DNA: TGTGCCAGCAGCTTAGTAAGGACAGGGGATGGCTACACCTTC.

This chain connects TRBV19 to TRBJ2-1; 8 bases agree with TRBD2. In germline, CDR1 is LNHDA, CDR2 SQIVND (reference sequence). Trimming cost V 1 base and J 6 bases; bases outside gene matches: 11. CDR3 length: 17 residues. The chain's CDR3 is CASSIGWAGGGTNEQFF. CDR3 DNA sequence: TGTGCCAGTAGTATAGGATGGGCGGGGGGAGGTACCAATGAGCAGTTCTTC.

The V and J genes are TRBV7-2 and TRBJ1-3; TRBD1 aligns across 10 bases. CDR1 and CDR2 (germline): SGHTA, FQGNSA. The CDR3 covers 17 residues. Trimming took 5 bases from V and 9 from J; bases not matched to a gene: 16. The CDR3, as DNA: TGTGCCAGCAGCCCCCAAACCGGGACAGGGGAGTTTCGCACCATATATTTT. Its protein product is CASSPQTGTGEFRTIYF.

V usage is TRBV6-4 and J usage is TRBJ1-2, with 7 bases fitting TRBD1. The CDR3 is 13 residues long. CDR1 and CDR2 (germline): MRHNA, SNTAGT. Germline trimming cut 3 bases from V and 5 bases from J; bases unmatched to any gene: 3. The CDR3 nucleotides are TGTGCCAGCAGTGAACAGGGGAGGTATGGCTACACCTTC. It encodes CASSEQGRYGYTF.

The gene calls are TRBV4-2 and TRBJ2-7, with D tentatively TRBD1 (6 bases). V shed 4 bases and J shed 1 base, with 11 bases lying between them. CDR3 length: 14 residues. From germline, CDR1 is LGHNA and CDR2 YNFKEQ. As DNA, the CDR3 is TGTGCCAGCAGCCCCGACAGGCTATCCTACGAGCAGTACTTC. Protein sequence: CASSPDRLSYEQYF.

V is TRBV7-2 and J is TRBJ1-5; the D gene is possibly TRBD1 (5 bases). Trimming took 4 bases from V and 6 from J, leaving 13 bases between them. The CDR3 totals 14 residues. Germline CDR1 reads SGHTA; CDR2 reads FQGNSA. CDR3 loop: CASSSAGHGQPQHF. DNA for the CDR3: TGTGCCAGCAGCTCCGCCGGACATGGTCAGCCCCAGCATTTT.

For this clone: At one end the junction does not follow the germline gene, possibly because of a read error. The V and J genes are TRBV7-9 and TRBJ1-2, with 8 bases fitting TRBD1. This CDR3 has 11 residues. CDR1 and CDR2 (germline): SEHNR, FQNEAQ (reference sequence). CDR3 sequence reads: CASSPGQGTFF. In DNA form, the CDR3 reads TGTGCCAGCAGCCCCGGACAGGGCACCTTCTTC.

The chain joins TRBV10-1 to TRBJ2-2; 7 nucleotides align to TRBD1. With V trimmed by 4 bases and J by 3 bases, 8 bases remained unmatched. Germline V gene data show CDR1 as WNHNN and CDR2 as SYGVQD (reference sequence). The CDR3 sequence is 16 residues long. The CDR3, as DNA: TGCGCCAGCAGTGTGCGGACAGGTGGAGACACCGGGGAGCTGTTTTTT. It yields the protein CASSVRTGGDTGELFF.

V usage is TRBV7-2 and J usage is TRBJ1-6; D is unresolved. Germline CDR1 SGHTA, CDR2 FQGNSA. The CDR3 is made up of 15 amino acids. V lost 5 bases and J lost 7, with 15 bases in between. The CDR3 nucleotides read TGTGCCAGCAGCCTACAAGTGGATAACAATTCACCCCTCCACTTT. Its protein is CASSLQVDNNSPLHF.

This clone was counted between two and nine times. This chain joins TRBV7-8 and TRBJ1-1; D may be TRBD1 (5 bases). V was trimmed by 1 base and J by 1 base, leaving 10 bases between them. Germline CDR1 reads SGHVS; CDR2 reads FQNEAQ. The CDR3 totals 15 residues. CDR3 sequence: CASSLVGRANTEAFF. The CDR3 DNA follows: TGTGCCAGCAGCTTAGTGGGCAGGGCGAACACTGAAGCTTTCTTT.

The chain joins TRBV6-5 to TRBJ1-4; no reliable D call. Germline V gives CDR1 MNHEY, CDR2 SVGAGI. Trimming took 5 bases from V and 10 from J, leaving 11 bases between them. This CDR3 has 12 amino acids. CDR3 in amino acids: CASSEHLRKLFF. The DNA for the CDR3 is TGTGCCAGCAGTGAACACCTGAGAAAACTGTTTTTT.

The sample holds a few counts of this clone. The chain carries TRBV4-1 and TRBJ2-3; possibly TRBD1 or TRBD2 for D (5 bases each). V shed 0 bases and J shed 4 bases, with 17 bases lying between them. The CDR3 consists of 17 residues. Germline CDR1 and CDR2: MGHRA and YSYEKL. The CDR3: CASSQERLLGTADTQYF. The CDR3, as DNA: TGCGCCAGCAGCCAAGAAAGGCTCCTGGGGACGGCAGATACGCAGTATTTT.

The chain combines TRBV6-5 with TRBJ2-3; D is unresolved. V dropped 2 bases and J dropped 2 bases, with 8 bases sitting between them. This CDR3 has 14 residues. CDR1 is MNHEY, CDR2 SVGAGI, per germline. CDR3 region: CASSYSQITDTQYF. CDR3 nucleotide sequence: TGTGCCAGCAGTTACAGCCAAATCACAGATACGCAGTATTTT.

The chain recombines TRBV6-6 with TRBJ1-2; D is undetermined. This CDR3 is built from 14 residues. Germline-derived CDR1 and CDR2 are MNHNY and SVGAGI (reference sequence). The V end was cut by 0 bases, the J end by 7 bases, with 12 bases between. The CDR3 region has the DNA TGTGCCAGCAGTTACTCGGAGGGTCGCGGTGGCTACACCTTC. Protein sequence: CASSYSEGRGGYTF.